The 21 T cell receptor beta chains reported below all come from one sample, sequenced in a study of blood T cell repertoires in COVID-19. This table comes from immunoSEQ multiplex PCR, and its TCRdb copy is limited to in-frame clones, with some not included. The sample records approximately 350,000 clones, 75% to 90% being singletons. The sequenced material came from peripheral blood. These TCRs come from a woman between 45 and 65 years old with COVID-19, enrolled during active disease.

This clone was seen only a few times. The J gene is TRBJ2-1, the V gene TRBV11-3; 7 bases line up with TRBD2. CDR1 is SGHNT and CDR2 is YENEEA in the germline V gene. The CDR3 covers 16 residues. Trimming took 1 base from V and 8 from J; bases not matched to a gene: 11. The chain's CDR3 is CASSLGYREAGDEQFF. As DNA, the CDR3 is TGTGCCAGCAGCTTAGGGTACCGGGAGGCCGGGGATGAGCAGTTCTTC. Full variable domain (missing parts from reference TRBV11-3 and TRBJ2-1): EAGVVQSPRYKIIEKKQPVAFWCNPISGHNTLYWYLQNLGQGPELLIRYENEEAVDDSQLPKDRFSAERLKGVDSTLKIQPAELGDSAVYLCASSLGYREAGDEQFFGPGTRLTVL.

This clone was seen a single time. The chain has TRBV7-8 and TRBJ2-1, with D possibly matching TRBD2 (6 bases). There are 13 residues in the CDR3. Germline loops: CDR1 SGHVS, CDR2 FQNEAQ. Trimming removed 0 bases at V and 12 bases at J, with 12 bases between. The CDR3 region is CASSLAWSGRQFF. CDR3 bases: TGTGCCAGCAGCTTAGCCTGGTCCGGGAGGCAGTTCTTC.

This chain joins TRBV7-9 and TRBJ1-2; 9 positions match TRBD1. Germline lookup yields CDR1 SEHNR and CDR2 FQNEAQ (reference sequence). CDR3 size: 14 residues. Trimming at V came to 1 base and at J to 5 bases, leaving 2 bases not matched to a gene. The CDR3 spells CASSLDRGRYGYTF. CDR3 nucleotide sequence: TGTGCCAGCAGCTTAGACAGGGGGCGATATGGCTACACCTTC.

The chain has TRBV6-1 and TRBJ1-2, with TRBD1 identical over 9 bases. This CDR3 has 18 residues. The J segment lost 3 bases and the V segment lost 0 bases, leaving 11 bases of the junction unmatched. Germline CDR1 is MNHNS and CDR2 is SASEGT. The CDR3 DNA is TGTGCCAGCAGTGAAGCGCTTCGGGGTAGGACAGGGGACTATGGCTACACCTTC. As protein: CASSEALRGRTGDYGYTF.

This chain's CDR3 is CSARGGTEQFF. Here the CDR3 DNA reads TGCAGTGCTAGGGGGGGTACTGAGCAGTTCTTC. The chain uses TRBV20-1 and TRBJ2-1; maybe TRBD2 (6 bases). This CDR3 contains 11 residues. V dropped 3 bases and J dropped 9 bases, with 9 bases sitting between them. The germline gives CDR1 DFQATT, CDR2 SNEGSKA (reference sequence).

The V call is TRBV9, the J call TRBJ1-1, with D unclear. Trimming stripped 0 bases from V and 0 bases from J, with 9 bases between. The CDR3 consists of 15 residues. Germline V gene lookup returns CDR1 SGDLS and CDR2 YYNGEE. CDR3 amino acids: CASSVAQIMNTEAFF. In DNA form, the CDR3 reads TGTGCCAGCAGCGTAGCCCAGATAATGAACACTGAAGCTTTCTTT.

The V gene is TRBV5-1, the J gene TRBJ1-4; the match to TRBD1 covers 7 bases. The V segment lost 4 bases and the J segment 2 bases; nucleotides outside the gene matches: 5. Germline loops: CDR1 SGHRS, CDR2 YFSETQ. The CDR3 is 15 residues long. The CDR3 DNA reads TGCGCCAGCAGCCCGCAACAGGGGACTAATGAAAAACTGTTTTTT. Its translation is CASSPQQGTNEKLFF.

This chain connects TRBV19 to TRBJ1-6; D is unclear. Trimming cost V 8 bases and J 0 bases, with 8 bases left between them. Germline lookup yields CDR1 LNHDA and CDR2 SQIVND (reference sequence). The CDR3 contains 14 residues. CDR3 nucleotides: TGTGCCAGTCGCCATAGCTCCTATAATTCACCCCTCCACTTT. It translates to CASRHSSYNSPLHF.

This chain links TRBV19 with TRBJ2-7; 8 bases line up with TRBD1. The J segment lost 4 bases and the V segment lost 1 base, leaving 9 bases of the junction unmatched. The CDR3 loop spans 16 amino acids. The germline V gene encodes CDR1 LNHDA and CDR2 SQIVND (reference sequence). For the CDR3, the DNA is TGTGCCAGTAGTATAGGTCCAGGGGGCGCGGGGTACGAGCAGTACTTC. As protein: CASSIGPGGAGYEQYF.

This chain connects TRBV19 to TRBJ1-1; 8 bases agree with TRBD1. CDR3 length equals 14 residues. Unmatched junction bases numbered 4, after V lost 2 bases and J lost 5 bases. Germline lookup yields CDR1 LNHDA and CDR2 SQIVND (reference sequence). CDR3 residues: CASSILQGGTEAFF. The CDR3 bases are TGTGCCAGTAGTATATTACAGGGGGGTACTGAAGCTTTCTTT.

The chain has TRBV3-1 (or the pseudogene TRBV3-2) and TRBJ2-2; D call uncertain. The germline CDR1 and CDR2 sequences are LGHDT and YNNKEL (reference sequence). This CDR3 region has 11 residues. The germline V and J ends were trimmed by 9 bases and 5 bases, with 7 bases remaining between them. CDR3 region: CASSGTGELFF. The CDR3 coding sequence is TGTGCCAGTTCGGGTACCGGGGAGCTGTTTTTT.

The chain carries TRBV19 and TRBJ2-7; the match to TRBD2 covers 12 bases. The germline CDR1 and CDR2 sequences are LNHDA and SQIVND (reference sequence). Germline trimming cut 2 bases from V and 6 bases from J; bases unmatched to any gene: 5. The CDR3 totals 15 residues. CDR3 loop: CASSILAGGPIEQYF. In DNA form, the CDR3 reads TGTGCCAGTAGTATACTAGCGGGAGGGCCCATCGAGCAGTACTTC. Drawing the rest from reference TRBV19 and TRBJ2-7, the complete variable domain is DGGITQSPKYLFRKEGQNVTLSCEQNLNHDAMYWYRQDPGQGLRLIYYSQIVNDFQKGDIAEGYSVSREKKESFPLTVTSAQKNPTAFYLCASSILAGGPIEQYFGPGTRLTVT.

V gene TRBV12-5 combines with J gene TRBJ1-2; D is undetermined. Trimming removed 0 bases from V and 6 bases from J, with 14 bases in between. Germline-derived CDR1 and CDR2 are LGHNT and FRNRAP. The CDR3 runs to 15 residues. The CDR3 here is CASGLVIEGHDGYTF. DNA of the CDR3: TGTGCTAGTGGTTTGGTAATTGAGGGTCACGATGGCTACACCTTC.

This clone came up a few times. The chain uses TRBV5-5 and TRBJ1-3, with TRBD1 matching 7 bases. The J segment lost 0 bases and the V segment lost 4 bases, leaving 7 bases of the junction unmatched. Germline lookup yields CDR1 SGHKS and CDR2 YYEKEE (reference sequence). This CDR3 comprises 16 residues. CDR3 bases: TGTGCCAGCAGCCTCCCGGGACAGAGCTCTGGAAACACCATATATTTT. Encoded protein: CASSLPGQSSGNTIYF. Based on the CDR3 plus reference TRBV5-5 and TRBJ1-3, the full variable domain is DAGVTQSPTHLIKTRGQQVTLRCSPISGHKSVSWYQQVLGQGPQFIFQYYEKEERGRGNFPDRFSARQFPNYSSELNVNALLLGDSALYLCASSLPGQSSGNTIYFGEGSWLTVV.

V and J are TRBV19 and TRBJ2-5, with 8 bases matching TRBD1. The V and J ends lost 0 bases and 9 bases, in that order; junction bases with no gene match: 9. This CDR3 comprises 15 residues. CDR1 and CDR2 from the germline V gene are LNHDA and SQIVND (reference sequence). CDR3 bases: TGTGCCAGTAGTATAGACCGGGACAGGTTTAATGCCCAGTACTTC. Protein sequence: CASSIDRDRFNAQYF.

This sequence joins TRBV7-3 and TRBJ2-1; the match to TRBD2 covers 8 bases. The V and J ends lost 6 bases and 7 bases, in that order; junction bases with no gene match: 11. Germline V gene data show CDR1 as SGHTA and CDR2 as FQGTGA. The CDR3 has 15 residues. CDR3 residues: CASSMDGTRYNEQFF. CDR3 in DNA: TGTGCCAGCAGTATGGACGGGACTAGGTATAATGAGCAGTTCTTC.

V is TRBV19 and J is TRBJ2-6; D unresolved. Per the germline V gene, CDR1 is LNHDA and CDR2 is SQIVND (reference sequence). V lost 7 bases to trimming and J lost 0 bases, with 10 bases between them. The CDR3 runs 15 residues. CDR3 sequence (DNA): TGTGCCAGTATCGACATCAGCTCTGGGGCCAACGTCCTGACTTTC. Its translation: CASIDISSGANVLTF.

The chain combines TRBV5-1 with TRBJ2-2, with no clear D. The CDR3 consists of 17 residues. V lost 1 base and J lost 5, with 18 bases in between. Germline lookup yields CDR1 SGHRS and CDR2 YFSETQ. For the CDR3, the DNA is TGCGCCAGCAGCTTGCTCCAGGCTGCTACTCTAACCGGGGAGCTGTTTTTT. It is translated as CASSLLQAATLTGELFF. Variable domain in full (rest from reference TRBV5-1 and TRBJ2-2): KAGVTQTPRYLIKTRGQQVTLSCSPISGHRSVSWYQQTPGQGLQFLFEYFSETQRNKGNFPGRFSGRQFSNSRSEMNVSTLELGDSALYLCASSLLQAATLTGELFFGEGSRLTVL.

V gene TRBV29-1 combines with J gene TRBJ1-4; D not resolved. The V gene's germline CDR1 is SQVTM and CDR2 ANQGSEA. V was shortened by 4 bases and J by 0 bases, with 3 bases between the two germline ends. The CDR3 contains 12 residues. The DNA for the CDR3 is TGCAGCGTTGCTCCAACTAATGAAAAACTGTTTTTT. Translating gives CSVAPTNEKLFF.

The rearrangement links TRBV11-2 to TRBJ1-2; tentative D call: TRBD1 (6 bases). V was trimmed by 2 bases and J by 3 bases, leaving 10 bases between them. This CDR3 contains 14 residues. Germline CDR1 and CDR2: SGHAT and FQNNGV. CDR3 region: CASSLNRAYYGYTF. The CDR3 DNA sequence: TGTGCCAGCAGCTTAAACAGGGCGTACTATGGCTACACCTTC.

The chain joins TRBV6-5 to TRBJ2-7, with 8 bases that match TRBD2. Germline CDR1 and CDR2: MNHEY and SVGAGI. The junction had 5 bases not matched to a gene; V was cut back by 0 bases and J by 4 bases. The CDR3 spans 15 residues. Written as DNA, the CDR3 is TGTGCCAGCAGTTACTCCTACAGCGGGAGATACGAGCAGTACTTC. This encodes CASSYSYSGRYEQYF.